This TCR beta chain emerged from a study of shared clonotypes between healthy human individuals. Study as a whole: CD4 naive and CD4 memory each took three plates per donor, while CD8 naive took two and CD8 memory one.

Comment on this clone: What it recognizes is unknown.

The CDR3 sequence is 17 residues long. V gave up 0 bases and J gave up 0 bases, with 15 bases separating them. Germline V lookup: CDR1 SGHRS, CDR2 YFSETQ. Under the authors' procedure: In the immunoSEQ data, sequences were junction-only and lacked quality scores, so filtering differed. Clones were read by immunoSEQ multiplex PCR, and TCRdb kept only the in-frame ones, dropping some. The V and J calls and clone size are taken from that table; D and trimming were inferred from the DNA. The data show millions of clones, approximately 94% seen once. Study outcomes and limitations: Around 5.4% of naive CD4 clonotypes were common to a handful of donors. Against clonotypes common to all four donors, non-shared ones had lower generation probabilities.

The naive CD8 subset, CD45RO-negative cells positively selected for CCR7, excluded terminally differentiated effector memory CD45RA+ cells. The sequencing sample was made of naive CD8+ T cells sorted from blood. The rearrangement links TRBV5-1 to TRBJ2-5, with no clear D. The TCR comes from a man younger than 35 in good health. This CDR3 is CASSLASRQVNQETQYF. Here the CDR3 DNA reads TGCGCCAGCAGCTTGGCCTCACGGCAGGTTAACCAAGAGACCCAGTACTTC.